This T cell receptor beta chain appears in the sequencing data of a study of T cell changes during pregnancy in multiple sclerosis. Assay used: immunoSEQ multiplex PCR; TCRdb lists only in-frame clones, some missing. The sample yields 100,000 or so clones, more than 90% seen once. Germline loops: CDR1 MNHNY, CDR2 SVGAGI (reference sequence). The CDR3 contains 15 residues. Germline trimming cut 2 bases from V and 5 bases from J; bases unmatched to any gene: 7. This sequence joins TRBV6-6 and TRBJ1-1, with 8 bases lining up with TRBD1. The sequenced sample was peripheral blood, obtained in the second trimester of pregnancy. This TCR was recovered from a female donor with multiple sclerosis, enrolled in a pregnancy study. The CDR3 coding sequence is TGTGCCAGCAGTTACGCGACAGGGGTCGGGACTGAAGCTTTCTTT. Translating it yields CASSYATGVGTEAFF.